The sequence of this T cell receptor beta chain was determined in a study of blood T cell repertoires in COVID-19. Across the whole study: Italy, Spain and the United States were the sources of the convalescent and acute COVID-19 samples. In each case, the material was cDNA or gDNA derived from T cells, B-cell-depleted T cells, or PBMCs.

In the source study's methods: Nucleated cell number was recorded as an estimate derived from reference gene primer amplification. TCRdb keeps only in-frame clones here, not all; method: immunoSEQ multiplex PCR. The V and J calls and clone size were taken over from that table, and D and trimming were inferred from the DNA. The repertoire consists of approximately 220,000 clones, with roughly 87% occurring once and the leading ten covering 2% to 3%. In terms of age and location, participants ranged from about 18 to 95 years and lived in around 22 US areas. The CDR3 is made up of 11 amino acids. The germline V and J ends were trimmed by 4 bases and 12 bases, with 10 bases remaining between them.

The chain carries TRBV12-3 or TRBV12-4 and TRBJ2-1; D may be TRBD2 (5 bases). This receptor was taken from a woman under 40 with acute COVID-19. What was sequenced was PBMCs or T cells enriched from blood (not recorded which). The CDR3 nucleotides are TGTGCCAGCAGTTCGGGTGGAGGGCAGTTCTTC. Translation gives CASSSGGGQFF.